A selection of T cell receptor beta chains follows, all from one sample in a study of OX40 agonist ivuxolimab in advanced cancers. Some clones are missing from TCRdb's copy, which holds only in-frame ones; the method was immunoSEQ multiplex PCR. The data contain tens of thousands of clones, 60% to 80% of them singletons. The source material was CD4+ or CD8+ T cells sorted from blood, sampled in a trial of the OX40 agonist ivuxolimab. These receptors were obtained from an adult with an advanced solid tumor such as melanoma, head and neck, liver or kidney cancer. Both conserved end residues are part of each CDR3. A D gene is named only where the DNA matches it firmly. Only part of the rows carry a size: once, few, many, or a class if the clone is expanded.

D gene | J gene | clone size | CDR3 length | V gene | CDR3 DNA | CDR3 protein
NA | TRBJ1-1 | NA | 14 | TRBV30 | TGTGCCTGGAGTGTAGACAGTATGAACACTGAAACTTTCTTT | CAWSVDSMNTETFF
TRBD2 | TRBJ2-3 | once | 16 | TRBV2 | TGTGCCAGCAGTGAATGGAGCGGGAGGTTTTCAGATACGCAGTATTTT | CASSEWSGRFSDTQYF
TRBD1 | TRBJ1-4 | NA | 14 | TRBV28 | TGTGCCAGCAGGAAGGACAGGGGGGGTGAAAAACTGTTTTTT | CASRKDRGGEKLFF
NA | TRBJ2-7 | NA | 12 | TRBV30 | TGTGCCTGGAGTGAGCACTCCTACGAGCAGTACTTC | CAWSEHSYEQYF
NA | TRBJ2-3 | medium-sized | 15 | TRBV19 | TGTGCCACAAGCGAGGCTGGGGCCGGCACAGATACGCAGTATTTT | CATSEAGAGTDTQYF
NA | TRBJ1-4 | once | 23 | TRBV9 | TGTGCCAGCAGCGTAGGGCAGTTAAATGATGGGACGGCCCCATTTGCAACTAATGAAAAACTGTTTTTT | CASSVGQLNDGTAPFATNEKLFF
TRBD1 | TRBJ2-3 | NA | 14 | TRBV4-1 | TGCGCCAGCAGCCGGGACAGGGGAACAGATACGCAGTATTTT | CASSRDRGTDTQYF
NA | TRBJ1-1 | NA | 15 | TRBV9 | TGTGCCAGCAGCGTAGGCAGGGGAAGGAACACTGAAGCTTTCTTT | CASSVGRGRNTEAFF
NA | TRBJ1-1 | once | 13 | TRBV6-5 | TGTGCCAGCAGTTACTATCCCGGCACTGAAGCTTTCTTT | CASSYYPGTEAFF
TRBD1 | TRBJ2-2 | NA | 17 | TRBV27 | TGTGCCAGCAGTTTAATGGGGACAGGCGGGAACACCGGGGAGCTGTTTTTT | CASSLMGTGGNTGELFF
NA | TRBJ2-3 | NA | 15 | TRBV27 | TGTGCCAGCAGTTTATGGGCGGCTAGCACAGATACGCAGTATTTT | CASSLWAASTDTQYF
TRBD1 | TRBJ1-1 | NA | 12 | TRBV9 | TGTGCCAGCAGCGGGGACAGGGGTATCGCTTTCTTT | CASSGDRGIAFF
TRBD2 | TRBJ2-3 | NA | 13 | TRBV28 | TGTGCCAGCAGTTTAGGGACTAGGGATACGCAGTATTTT | CASSLGTRDTQYF
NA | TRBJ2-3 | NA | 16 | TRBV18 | TGTGCCAGCTCAGTGTACCGGGATGGTCCGACAGATACGCAGTATTTT | CASSVYRDGPTDTQYF
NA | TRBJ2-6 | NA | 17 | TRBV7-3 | TGTGCCAGCAGCACTCACCCCCCGAGCTCTGGGGCCAACGTCCTGACTTTC | CASSTHPPSSGANVLTF
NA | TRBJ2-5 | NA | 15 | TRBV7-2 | TGTGCCAGCAGCTCCGACGGGACGCCATTAGAGACCCAGTACTTC | CASSSDGTPLETQYF
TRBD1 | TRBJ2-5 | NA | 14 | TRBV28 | TGTGCCAGCAGGCCCGGGACAGGGAGTGAGACCCAGTACTTC | CASRPGTGSETQYF
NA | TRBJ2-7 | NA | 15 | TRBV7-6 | TGTGCCAGCAGCTTAGGACAACAGGGAACTTACGAGCAGTACTTC | CASSLGQQGTYEQYF
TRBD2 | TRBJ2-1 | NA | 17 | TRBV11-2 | TGTGCCAGCAGCCGGGCAGCGGGAGTTTTCTCCTACAATGAGCAGTTCTTC | CASSRAAGVFSYNEQFF
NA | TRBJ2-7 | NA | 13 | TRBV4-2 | TGTGCCAGCAGCCCCAACGACGTCTACGAGCAGTACTTC | CASSPNDVYEQYF
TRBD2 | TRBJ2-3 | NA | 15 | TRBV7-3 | TGTGCCAGCAGCTTAAGCCTAGCGGGAGCCGATACGCAGTATTTT | CASSLSLAGADTQYF
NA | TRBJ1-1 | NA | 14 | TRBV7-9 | TGTGCCAGCAGCTACTGGGACGGAAACACTGAAGCTTTCTTT | CASSYWDGNTEAFF
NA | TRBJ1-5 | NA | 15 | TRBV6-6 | TGTGCCAGCAGTTACTTACAGGGTAGCAATCAGCCCCAGCATTTT | CASSYLQGSNQPQHF
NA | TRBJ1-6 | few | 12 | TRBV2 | TGTGCCAGCAGTGATGTGTGGGTTAACATCTACTTT | CASSDVWVNIYF
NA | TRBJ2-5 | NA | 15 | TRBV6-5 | TGTGCCAGCAGCAATATGGGGGGAATACAAGAGACCCAGTACTTC | CASSNMGGIQETQYF
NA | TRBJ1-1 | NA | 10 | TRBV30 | TGTGCCTGGGGGGGACTGGGAGCTTTCTTT | CAWGGLGAFF
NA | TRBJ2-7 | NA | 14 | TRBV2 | TGTGCCAGCAGAACCCGGGACACCTCCTACGAGCAGTACTTC | CASRTRDTSYEQYF
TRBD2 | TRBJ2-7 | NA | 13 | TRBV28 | TGTGCCAGCACCAGCGGGAGTAGATACGAGCAGTACTTC | CASTSGSRYEQYF
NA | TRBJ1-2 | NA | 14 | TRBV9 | TGTGCCAGCAGCCCCCGACAGAACCTTTATGGCTACACCTTC | CASSPRQNLYGYTF
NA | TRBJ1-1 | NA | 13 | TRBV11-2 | TGTGCCAGCAGGTATCCAGGGGAGCCTGAAGCTTTCTTT | CASRYPGEPEAFF
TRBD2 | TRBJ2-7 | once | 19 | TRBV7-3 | TGTGCCAGCAGCTTATACCCTGACCTAGCGGGAGGTCTCTCCTACGAGCAGTACTTC | CASSLYPDLAGGLSYEQYF
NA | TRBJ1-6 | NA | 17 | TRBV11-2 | TGTGCCAGCAGTCTCCCCCCATGGACGGACTATAATTCACCCCTCCACTTT | CASSLPPWTDYNSPLHF
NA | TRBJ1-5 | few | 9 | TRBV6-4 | TGTGCCAGTTCCCAGCCCCAGCATTTT | CASSQPQHF